The TCR beta chain under discussion was sequenced for a study of blood T cell repertoires in COVID-19. Overall study context: Sites across the United States, Italy and Spain contributed samples from acute and convalescent COVID-19. Sources were T cells, B-cell-depleted T cells, or PBMCs; the material itself was cDNA or gDNA.

Data came from immunoSEQ multiplex PCR; TCRdb stores just in-frame clones and leaves some out. The sample gives a few hundred thousand clones, about nine tenths of which show up once; roughly 1.7% is in the top ten. The specimen sequenced was peripheral blood. The sequence was obtained from a woman younger than 45 with COVID-19, enrolled during active disease.

DNA of the CDR3: TGTGCCAGCAGCCGGGGGGAAGGAGAGACCCAGTACTTC. Amino acids: CASSRGEGETQYF. This chain connects TRBV3-1 (or the pseudogene TRBV3-2) to TRBJ2-5; a weak D match, TRBD2 (6 bases). The germline gives CDR1 LGHDT, CDR2 YNNKEL (reference sequence). V shed 4 bases and J shed 4 bases, with 10 bases lying between them. CDR3 length equals 13 residues.